These 31 T cell receptor beta chains came from one sample sequenced in a study of cytomegalovirus exposure and HLA in healthy donors. The PCR was carried out with 60 Vbeta primers and 13 Jbeta primers. Assay: immunoSEQ multiplex PCR; the TCRdb copy retains only in-frame clones and omits some. The table lists about 180,000 clones, 80% of them singletons. Sequencing was carried out using PBMCs. Every receptor here comes from a man aged 40-49 years in good health and CMV-seronegative.

The chain has TRBV4-1 and TRBJ2-3, with TRBD2 as a possible D gene (5 bases). Trimming left V 2 bases short and J 2 bases short, with 14 bases between. This CDR3 is built from 16 residues. Germline assignment: CDR1 MGHRA and CDR2 YSYEKL. Here the CDR3 DNA reads TGCGCCAGCAGCCAACCTCAGCGGCCTCCCACAGATACGCAGTATTTT. Its protein is CASSQPQRPPTDTQYF.

The chain joins TRBV10-1 to TRBJ1-4; 10 bases fit TRBD1. The germline gives CDR1 WNHNN, CDR2 SYGVQD (reference sequence). The V segment lost 5 bases and the J segment 0 bases; nucleotides outside the gene matches: 6. The CDR3 spans 17 residues. CDR3 bases: TGCGCCAGCAGTCTGGGACAGGGGACTCCAACTAATGAAAAACTGTTTTTT. Amino acid sequence: CASSLGQGTPTNEKLFF.

This clone was counted between two and nine times. J is TRBJ1-1 and V is TRBV18; TRBD1 aligns across 7 bases. The CDR3 length is 17 residues. Germline V CDR1 and CDR2: KGHSH, LQKENI. J lost 0 bases, V lost 3 bases, and 10 bases had no gene match. The CDR3 DNA follows: TGTGCCAGCTCACCTAACCGGGACAGTGGCATGAACACTGAAGCTTTCTTT. Its translation: CASSPNRDSGMNTEAFF.

The rearrangement uses TRBV5-1 and TRBJ2-1, with D possibly being TRBD2 (5 bases). Looked up from germline, CDR1 is SGHRS and CDR2 is YFSETQ. V was pared by 4 bases and J by 0 bases, with 14 bases between. CDR3 length: 16 amino acids. CDR3 in DNA: TGCGCCAGCAGCGCCCAGAACCGGGGCTCCTACAATGAGCAGTTCTTC. Its protein is CASSAQNRGSYNEQFF.

This clone was seen only a few times. The chain combines TRBV30 with TRBJ1-6; D call uncertain. Deletions cut 2 bases from V and 7 bases from J, with 21 bases between. Germline lookup yields CDR1 GTSNPN and CDR2 SVGIG (reference sequence). The CDR3 consists of 17 residues. CDR3 loop: CAWSRRTVSVRNSPLHF. The CDR3 nucleotides are TGTGCCTGGAGTCGCCGGACCGTTAGCGTGCGGAATTCACCCCTCCACTTT.

The V and J genes are TRBV7-2 and TRBJ1-2; 8 nucleotides match TRBD1. The CDR3 has 13 residues. Germline CDR1 and CDR2: SGHTA and FQGNSA. V shed 3 bases, J shed 8 bases, and the junction held 5 bases outside the gene matches. The CDR3 spells CASSFDRGGGYTF. The DNA for the CDR3 is TGTGCCAGCAGCTTTGACAGGGGAGGAGGCTACACCTTC. Variable domain in full (rest from reference TRBV7-2 and TRBJ1-2): GAGVSQSPSNKVTEKGKDVELRCDPISGHTALYWYRQSLGQGLEFLIYFQGNSAPDKSGLPSDRFSAERTGGSVSTLTIQRTQQEDSAVYLCASSFDRGGGYTFGSGTRLTVV.

This chain connects TRBV6-4 to TRBJ2-4; possible D gene TRBD1, 6 bases. This CDR3 has 22 residues. CDR1 is MRHNA, CDR2 SNTAGT, per germline. V gave up 0 bases and J gave up 0 bases, with 27 bases separating them. The CDR3 here is CASSDSMSPGQQPYTAKNIQYF. The CDR3 DNA is TGTGCCAGCAGTGACTCGATGTCTCCGGGACAACAGCCATATACAGCCAAAAACATTCAGTACTTC.

The J gene is TRBJ1-2, the V gene TRBV5-5; no clear D. CDR1 and CDR2 (germline): SGHKS, YYEKEE (reference sequence). Trimming shortened V by 0 bases and J by 7 bases, and 10 bases separated the two germline ends. This CDR3 has 13 amino acids. The CDR3 DNA sequence: TGTGCCAGCAGCTTGGCCCCTGAGGTTGGCTACACCTTC. The encoded protein is CASSLAPEVGYTF. The whole variable domain, remainder taken from reference TRBV5-5 and TRBJ1-2, is DAGVTQSPTHLIKTRGQQVTLRCSPISGHKSVSWYQQVLGQGPQFIFQYYEKEERGRGNFPDRFSARQFPNYSSELNVNALLLGDSALYLCASSLAPEVGYTFGSGTRLTVV.

The chain uses TRBV6-5 and TRBJ1-1, with D uncertain. The CDR3 contains 14 residues. Germline V gene lookup returns CDR1 MNHEY and CDR2 SVGAGI. V gave up 6 bases and J gave up 0 bases, with 11 bases separating them. CDR3 residues: CASSAPTMNTEAFF. In nucleotides, the CDR3 is TGTGCCAGCAGCGCCCCGACTATGAACACTGAAGCTTTCTTT.

For the CDR3, the DNA is TGTGCCAGCACCTGGACAGCAGGGACCCAGTACTTC. It codes for CASTWTAGTQYF. The chain carries TRBV2 and TRBJ2-5; TRBD1 might be the D (6 bases). The CDR3 runs 12 residues. Trimming stripped 7 bases from V and 7 bases from J, with 13 bases between. Germline V gives CDR1 SNHLY, CDR2 FYNNEI.

This chain connects TRBV29-1 to TRBJ2-7; TRBD1 aligns across 7 bases. In germline, CDR1 is SQVTM, CDR2 ANQGSEA. The V and J ends lost 7 bases and 0 bases, in that order; junction bases with no gene match: 6. The CDR3 is made up of 13 amino acids. The CDR3, as DNA: TGCAGCGGGGGGACAGCTCACTCCTACGAGCAGTACTTC. This encodes CSGGTAHSYEQYF.

The chain is built from TRBV10-3 and TRBJ2-5, with 11 bases identical to TRBD2. CDR1 ENHRY and CDR2 SYGVKD come from the germline V gene. J was trimmed by 9 bases and V by 2 bases; bases with no gene match: 8. CDR3 length: 15 residues. CDR3 coding DNA: TGTGCCATCAGTGAGGAGACTAGCGGGAACGGGGCCCAGTACTTC. Translating gives CAISEETSGNGAQYF.

This chain uses TRBV30 with TRBJ2-1, with a possible D match to TRBD2 (5 bases). Looked up from germline, CDR1 is GTSNPN and CDR2 is SVGIG (reference sequence). V lost 3 bases, J lost 5 bases, and 11 bases lay in between. CDR3 size: 13 residues. The CDR3 nucleotides are TGTGCCTGGAGCCGGGGAGAGGACAATGAGCAGTTCTTC. Its translation is CAWSRGEDNEQFF. Full variable domain (missing parts from reference TRBV30 and TRBJ2-1): SQTIHQWPATLVQPVGSPLSLECTVEGTSNPNLYWYRQAAGRGLQLLFYSVGIGQISSEVPQNLSASRPQDRQFILSSKKLLLSDSGFYLCAWSRGEDNEQFFGPGTRLTVL.

The gene calls are TRBV25-1 and TRBJ2-1; 8 bases agree with TRBD1. Looked up from germline, CDR1 is MGHDK and CDR2 is SYGVNS. CDR3 length: 18 amino acids. J gave up 1 base and V 1 base, and 9 bases lay outside the gene matches. CDR3 DNA: TGTGCCAGCAGTGAATTCCCCGGACAGGGAAGATCCTACAATGAGCAGTTCTTC. Encoded protein: CASSEFPGQGRSYNEQFF.

This sequence joins TRBV7-3 and TRBJ2-1; no clear D. The ends were cut back, 5 bases at V and 8 bases at J, with 19 bases in the middle. Per the germline V gene, CDR1 is SGHTA and CDR2 is FQGTGA. The CDR3 sequence is 15 residues long. The CDR3: CASSRDRGTFDEQFF. In DNA form, the CDR3 reads TGTGCCAGCAGCCGTGACCGCGGCACCTTCGATGAGCAGTTCTTC.

V usage is TRBV7-9 and J usage is TRBJ2-7; 7 bases are shared with TRBD1. This CDR3 has 13 residues. Unmatched junction bases numbered 7, after V lost 5 bases and J lost 6 bases. Germline-derived CDR1 and CDR2 are SEHNR and FQNEAQ (reference sequence). CDR3 amino acids: CASSLGQPREQYF. The CDR3 DNA sequence: TGTGCCAGCAGCCTGGGACAGCCCCGCGAGCAGTACTTC.

V and J are TRBV4-3 and TRBJ2-7; TRBD1 aligns across 8 bases. Germline V lookup: CDR1 LGHNA, CDR2 YSLEER. This CDR3 region has 13 residues. The junction had 4 bases not matched to a gene; V was cut back by 4 bases and J by 5 bases. The CDR3 region has the DNA TGCGCCAGCAGCCTCGTACAGGGGGACGAGCAGTACTTC. Translated: CASSLVQGDEQYF.

This clone was observed a single time. The V and J genes are TRBV14 and TRBJ1-2; tentatively, D is TRBD1 (6 bases). Germline assignment: CDR1 SGHDN and CDR2 FVKESK. Trimming took off 3 bases at V and 8 bases at J, with 16 bases between the two ends. The CDR3 has 14 residues. CDR3 bases: TGTGCCAGCAGCCATGCCCAGGGGATCGGCGGCTACACCTTC. Translated, it gives CASSHAQGIGGYTF. Combining the CDR3 with reference TRBV14 and TRBJ1-2 gives the whole variable domain EAGVTQFPSHSVIEKGQTVTLRCDPISGHDNLYWYRRVMGKEIKFLLHFVKESKQDESGMPNNRFLAERTGGTYSTLKVQPAELEDSGVYFCASSHAQGIGGYTFGSGTRLTVV.

The rearrangement links TRBV7-2 to TRBJ2-5, with 7 bases matching TRBD2. CDR3 size: 15 residues. Germline V gene sequence: CDR1 SGHTA, CDR2 FQGNSA. The V and J ends lost 5 bases and 0 bases, in that order; junction bases with no gene match: 6. In nucleotides, the CDR3 is TGTGCCAGCAGCCGGACTAGTTCCAACCAAGAGACCCAGTACTTC. Encoded protein: CASSRTSSNQETQYF.

The chain employs TRBV18 and TRBJ1-2; maybe TRBD1 (6 bases). CDR1 is KGHSH and CDR2 is LQKENI in the germline V gene. The CDR3 has 15 residues. V was shortened by 2 bases and J by 2 bases, with 12 bases between the two germline ends. CDR3 sequence reads: CASSPGGRGNYGYTF. The CDR3, as DNA: TGTGCCAGCTCACCAGGGGGCAGGGGCAACTATGGCTACACCTTC.

The chain recombines TRBV11-3 with TRBJ2-5; D perhaps matches TRBD1 (6 bases). The V end was cut by 1 base, the J end by 2 bases, with 20 bases between. This CDR3 contains 18 residues. CDR1 is SGHNT, CDR2 YENEEA, per germline. The CDR3 region is CASSLGLGQTRSQETQYF. CDR3 nucleotide sequence: TGTGCCAGCAGCTTAGGCCTCGGACAGACCCGGAGTCAAGAGACCCAGTACTTC. Full variable domain (outside the CDR3, taken from reference TRBV11-3 and TRBJ2-5): EAGVVQSPRYKIIEKKQPVAFWCNPISGHNTLYWYLQNLGQGPELLIRYENEEAVDDSQLPKDRFSAERLKGVDSTLKIQPAELGDSAVYLCASSLGLGQTRSQETQYFGPGTRLLVL.

The gene calls are TRBV6-5 and TRBJ1-1, with D unclear. CDR3 length equals 16 residues. Trimming removed 1 base from V and 1 base from J, with 13 bases in between. Germline assignment: CDR1 MNHEY and CDR2 SVGAGI. The CDR3 nucleotides read TGTGCCAGCAGTTACTATCCGGTGGCAGGGAACACTGAAGCTTTCTTT. Its protein product is CASSYYPVAGNTEAFF.

With respect to this clone: Other nucleotide sequences from this sample produce the same CDR3. The chain couples TRBV7-7 to TRBJ2-2; D is undetermined. Trimming pared 5 bases from V and 3 bases from J, leaving 7 bases between. Germline CDR1 reads SSHAT; CDR2 reads FNYEAQ (reference sequence). The CDR3 consists of 13 residues. The CDR3 sequence: CASSLTDTGELFF. In nucleotides, the CDR3 is TGTGCCAGCAGCCTGACTGACACCGGGGAGCTGTTTTTT.

This clone was recorded once. The rearrangement joins TRBV23-1 to TRBJ2-5; D uncertain. TRBV23-1 has ORF status, its function being uncertain. This CDR3 is built from 15 residues. V lost 1 base to trimming and J lost 0 bases, with 9 bases between them. The CDR3: CASSQYRRNQETQYF. Written as DNA, the CDR3 is TGCGCCAGCAGTCAATACAGACGGAACCAAGAGACCCAGTACTTC.

The rearrangement links TRBV19 to TRBJ2-3; tentative D call: TRBD1 (6 bases). Between the trimmed V and J ends, which lost 5 bases and 4 bases, there was a span of 16 bases. Germline CDR1 LNHDA, CDR2 SQIVND (reference sequence). The CDR3 spans 15 residues. The CDR3: CASSWVGGASDTQYF. Written as DNA, the CDR3 is TGTGCCAGTAGTTGGGTAGGGGGAGCATCAGATACGCAGTATTTT.

The genes are TRBV18 and TRBJ2-7, with 8 bases that match TRBD1. V gave up 6 bases and J gave up 5 bases; unmatched junction bases: 12. CDR1 is KGHSH, CDR2 LQKENI, per germline. The CDR3 has 15 residues. The CDR3 coding sequence is TGTGCCAGCTCCTCTACGGCAGGGGGCATCGACGAGCAGTACTTC. Translation: CASSSTAGGIDEQYF. The full variable domain, completed using reference TRBV18 and TRBJ2-7, is NAGVMQNPRHLVRRRGQEARLRCSPMKGHSHVYWYRQLPEEGLKFMVYLQKENIIDESGMPKERFSAEFPKEGPSILRIQQVVRGDSAAYFCASSSTAGGIDEQYFGPGTRLTVT.

The CDR3 spells CSVEGGKGEQYF. CDR3 coding DNA: TGCAGCGTTGAGGGCGGGAAGGGTGAGCAGTACTTC. The rearrangement links TRBV29-1 to TRBJ2-7, with a weak D call TRBD2 (6 bases). The CDR3 totals 12 residues. V shed 3 bases and J shed 7 bases, with 13 bases lying between them. From germline, CDR1 is SQVTM and CDR2 ANQGSEA.

The V call is TRBV9, the J call TRBJ1-2; 7 bases align to TRBD1. CDR3 length: 15 amino acids. In germline, CDR1 is SGDLS, CDR2 YYNGEE. V trimming: 3 bases; J trimming: 4 bases; junction bases outside the gene matches: 9. The chain's CDR3 is CASSAGDREFYGYTF. CDR3 nucleotides: TGTGCCAGCAGCGCTGGAGACAGGGAGTTCTATGGCTACACCTTC. The complete variable domain, with remaining parts taken from reference TRBV9 and TRBJ1-2, reads DSGVTQTPKHLITATGQRVTLRCSPRSGDLSVYWYQQSLDQGLQFLIQYYNGEERAKGNILERFSAQQFPDLHSELNLSSLELGDSALYFCASSAGDREFYGYTFGSGTRLTVV.

The chain is built from TRBV19 and TRBJ1-5; 7 bases map to TRBD1. The germline V gene encodes CDR1 LNHDA and CDR2 SQIVND (reference sequence). CDR3 size: 16 residues. V trimming: 10 bases; J trimming: 2 bases; junction bases outside the gene matches: 14. For the CDR3, the DNA is TGTGCCACCTCTTCCCCCGGGACAGAGCGCAATCAGCCCCAGCATTTT. Amino acids: CATSSPGTERNQPQHF.

The chain joins TRBV21-1 to TRBJ1-6; whether TRBD1, the table's D call, matches the DNA was not checked. TRBV21-1 is a listed pseudogene. This CDR3 comprises 16 residues. The CDR3 here is CASSKARPRQGSPLHF. CDR3 bases: TGTGCCAGCAGCAAAGCTAGGCCTAGACAGGGTTCACCCCTCCACTTT.

This chain links TRBV19 with TRBJ1-2, with TRBD1 as a possible D gene (6 bases). Germline V gene data show CDR1 as LNHDA and CDR2 as SQIVND (reference sequence). V lost 3 bases, J lost 6 bases, and 17 bases lay in between. The length of the CDR3 is 15 residues. CDR3 in amino acids: CASSIEGGRSHGYTF. The CDR3 DNA is TGTGCCAGTAGTATTGAAGGGGGTAGGTCTCATGGCTACACCTTC.